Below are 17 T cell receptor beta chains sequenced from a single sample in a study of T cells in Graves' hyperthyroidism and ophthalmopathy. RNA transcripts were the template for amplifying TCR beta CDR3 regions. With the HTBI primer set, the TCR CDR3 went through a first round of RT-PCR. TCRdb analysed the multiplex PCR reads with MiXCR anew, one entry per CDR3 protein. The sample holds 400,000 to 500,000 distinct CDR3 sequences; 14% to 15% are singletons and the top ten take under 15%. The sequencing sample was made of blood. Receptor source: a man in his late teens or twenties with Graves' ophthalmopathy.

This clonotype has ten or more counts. The CDR3 reads CASSGLGYGYTF. The CDR3 DNA reads as TGTGCCAGCAGTGGCCTCGGCTATGGCTACACCTTC. This rearrangement joins TRBV2 to TRBJ1-2; D uncertain. V was trimmed by 4 bases and J by 4 bases, leaving 7 bases between them. The germline V gene has CDR1 SNHLY and CDR2 FYNNEI. CDR3 length: 12 amino acids.

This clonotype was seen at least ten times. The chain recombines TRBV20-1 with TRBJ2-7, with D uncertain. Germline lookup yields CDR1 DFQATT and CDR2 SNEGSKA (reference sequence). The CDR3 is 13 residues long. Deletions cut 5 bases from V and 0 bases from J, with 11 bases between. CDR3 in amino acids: CSAEQVGSYEQYF. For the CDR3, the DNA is TGCAGTGCTGAGCAGGTTGGCTCCTACGAGCAGTACTTC.

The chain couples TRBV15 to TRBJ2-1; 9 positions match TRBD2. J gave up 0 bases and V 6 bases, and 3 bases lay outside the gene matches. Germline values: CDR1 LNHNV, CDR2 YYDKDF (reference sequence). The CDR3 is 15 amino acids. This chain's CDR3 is CATRETSGSYNEQFF. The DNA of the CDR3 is TGTGCCACCAGGGAGACTAGCGGCTCCTACAATGAGCAGTTCTTC.

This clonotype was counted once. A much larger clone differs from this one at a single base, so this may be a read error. This CDR3 reads CASSRRSSNYNEQYF. The CDR3 DNA reads as TGTGCCAGCAGCCGAAGATCTAGTAACTACAATGAGCAGTACTTC. This rearrangement joins TRBV7-9 to TRBJ2-1; no reliable D call. Gene TRBJ2-7 matches the end of the DNA better, so the J call may be wrong. Germline V CDR1 and CDR2: SEHNR, FQNEAQ (reference sequence). This CDR3 is 15 amino acids long.

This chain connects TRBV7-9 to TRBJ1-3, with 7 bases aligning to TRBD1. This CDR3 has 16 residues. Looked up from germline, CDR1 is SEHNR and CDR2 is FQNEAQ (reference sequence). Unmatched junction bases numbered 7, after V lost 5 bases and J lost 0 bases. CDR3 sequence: CASSQTGTRSGNTIYF. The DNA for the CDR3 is TGTGCCAGCAGCCAGACAGGGACCCGCTCTGGAAACACCATATATTTT.

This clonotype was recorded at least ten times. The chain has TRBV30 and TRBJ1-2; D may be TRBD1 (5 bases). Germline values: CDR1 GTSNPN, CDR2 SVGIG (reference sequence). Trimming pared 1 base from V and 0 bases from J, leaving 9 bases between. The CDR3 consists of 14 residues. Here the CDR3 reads CAWSEPGANYGYTF. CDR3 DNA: TGTGCCTGGAGTGAACCGGGGGCTAACTATGGCTACACCTTC.

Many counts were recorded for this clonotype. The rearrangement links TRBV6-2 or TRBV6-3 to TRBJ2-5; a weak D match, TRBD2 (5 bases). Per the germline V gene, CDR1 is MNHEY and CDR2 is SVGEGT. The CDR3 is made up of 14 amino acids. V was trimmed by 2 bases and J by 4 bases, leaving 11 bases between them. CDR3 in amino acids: CASSYGGPGETQYF. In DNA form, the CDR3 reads TGTGCCAGCAGTTACGGCGGGCCGGGAGAGACCCAGTACTTC.

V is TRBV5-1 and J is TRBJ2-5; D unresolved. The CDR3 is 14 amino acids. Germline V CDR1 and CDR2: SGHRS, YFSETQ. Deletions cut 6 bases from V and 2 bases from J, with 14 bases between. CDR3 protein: CASKLLGNQETQYF. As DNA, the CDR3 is TGCGCCAGCAAGCTTCTGGGGAATCAAGAGACCCAGTACTTC.

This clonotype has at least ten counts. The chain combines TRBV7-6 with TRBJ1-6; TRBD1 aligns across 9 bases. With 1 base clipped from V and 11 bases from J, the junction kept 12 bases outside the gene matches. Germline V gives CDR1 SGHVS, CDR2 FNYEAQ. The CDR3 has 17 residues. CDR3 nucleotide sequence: TGTGCCAGCAGCTTAGGCCCTAACCACGGGACAGGGCCACCCCTCCACTTT. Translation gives CASSLGPNHGTGPPLHF.

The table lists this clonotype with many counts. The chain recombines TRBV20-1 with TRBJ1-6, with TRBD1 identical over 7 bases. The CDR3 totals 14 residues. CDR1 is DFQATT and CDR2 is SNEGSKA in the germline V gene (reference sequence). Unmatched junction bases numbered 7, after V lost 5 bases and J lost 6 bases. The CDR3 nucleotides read TGCAGTGCTTCAGACAGGGTGTTTAATTCACCCCTCCACTTT. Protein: CSASDRVFNSPLHF.

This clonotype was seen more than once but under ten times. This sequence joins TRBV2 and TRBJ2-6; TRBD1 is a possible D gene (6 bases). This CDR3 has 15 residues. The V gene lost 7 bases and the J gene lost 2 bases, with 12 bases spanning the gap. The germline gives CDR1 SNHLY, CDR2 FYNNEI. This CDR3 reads CASKQTGPGANVLTF. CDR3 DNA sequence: TGTGCCAGCAAACAGACAGGCCCTGGGGCCAACGTCCTGACTTTC.

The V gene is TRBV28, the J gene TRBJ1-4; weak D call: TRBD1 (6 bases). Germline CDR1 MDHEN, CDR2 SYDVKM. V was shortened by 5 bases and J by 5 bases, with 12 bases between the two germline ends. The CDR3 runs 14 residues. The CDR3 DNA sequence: TGTGCCAGCAGTCCTCTAGACAGGAATGAAAAACTGTTTTTT. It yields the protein CASSPLDRNEKLFF. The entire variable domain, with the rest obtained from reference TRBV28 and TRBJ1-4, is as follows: DVKVTQSSRYLVKRTGEKVFLECVQDMDHENMFWYRQDPGLGLRLIYFSYDVKMKEKGDIPEGYSVSREKKERFSLILESASTNQTSMYLCASSPLDRNEKLFFGSGTQLSVL.

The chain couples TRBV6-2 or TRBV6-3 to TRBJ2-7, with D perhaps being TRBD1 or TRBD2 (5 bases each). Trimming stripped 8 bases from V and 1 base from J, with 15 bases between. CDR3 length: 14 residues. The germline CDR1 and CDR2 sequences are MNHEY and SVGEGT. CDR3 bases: TGTGCCAGCGGAGGCCGGGGCTTTTCCTACGAGCAGTACTTC. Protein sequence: CASGGRGFSYEQYF.

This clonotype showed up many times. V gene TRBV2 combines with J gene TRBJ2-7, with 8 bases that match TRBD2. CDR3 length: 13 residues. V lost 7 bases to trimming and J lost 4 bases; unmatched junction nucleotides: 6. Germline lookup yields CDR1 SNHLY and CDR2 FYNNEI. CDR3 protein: CASIREGRYEQYF. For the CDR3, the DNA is TGTGCCAGCATACGGGAGGGCCGATACGAGCAGTACTTC.

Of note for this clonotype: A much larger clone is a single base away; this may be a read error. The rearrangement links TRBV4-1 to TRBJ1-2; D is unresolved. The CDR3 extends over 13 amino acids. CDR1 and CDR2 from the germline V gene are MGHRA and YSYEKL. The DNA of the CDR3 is TGCGCCGGCAGCCAAGAGACGGTCTATGGCTACACCTTC. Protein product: CAGSQETVYGYTF.

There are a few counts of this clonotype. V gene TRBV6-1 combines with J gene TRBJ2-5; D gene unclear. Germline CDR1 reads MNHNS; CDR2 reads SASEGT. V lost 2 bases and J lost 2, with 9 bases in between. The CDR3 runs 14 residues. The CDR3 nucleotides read TGTGCCAGCAGTGAACGACGGAGTCAAGAGACCCAGTACTTC. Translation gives CASSERRSQETQYF.

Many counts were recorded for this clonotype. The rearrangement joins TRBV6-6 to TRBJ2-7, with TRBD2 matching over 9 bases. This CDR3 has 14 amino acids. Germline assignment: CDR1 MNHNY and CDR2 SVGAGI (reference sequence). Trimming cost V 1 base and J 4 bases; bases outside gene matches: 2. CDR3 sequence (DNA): TGTGCCAGCAGTTACTGGCGGGAGGGGTACGAGCAGTACTTC. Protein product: CASSYWREGYEQYF.